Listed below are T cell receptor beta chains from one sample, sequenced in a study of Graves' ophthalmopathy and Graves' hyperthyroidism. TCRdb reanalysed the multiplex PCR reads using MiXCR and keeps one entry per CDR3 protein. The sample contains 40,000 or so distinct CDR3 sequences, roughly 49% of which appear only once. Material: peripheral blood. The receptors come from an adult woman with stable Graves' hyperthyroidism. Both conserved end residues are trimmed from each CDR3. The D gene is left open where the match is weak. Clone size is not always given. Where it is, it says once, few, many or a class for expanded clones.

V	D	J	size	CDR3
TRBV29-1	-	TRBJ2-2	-	SVVAVELF
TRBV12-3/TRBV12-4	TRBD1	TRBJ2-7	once	ASSDPGQGADEQY
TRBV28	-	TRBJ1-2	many	ASSRQLNYGYT
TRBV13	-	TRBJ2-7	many	ASAFDWSRDEQY
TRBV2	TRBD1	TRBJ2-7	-	ASSGQGGHEQY
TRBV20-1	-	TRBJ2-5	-	SASGMETQY
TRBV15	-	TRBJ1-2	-	ATSRARGYGYT
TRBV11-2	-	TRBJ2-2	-	ASRSGELF
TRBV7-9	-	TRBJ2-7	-	ASSRGTVGSYEQY
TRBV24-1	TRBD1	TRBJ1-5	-	ATSPGTAGHQPQH
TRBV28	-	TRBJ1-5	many	ASSLAGARGQPQH
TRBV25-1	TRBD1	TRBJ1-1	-	ASPDRLNTEAF
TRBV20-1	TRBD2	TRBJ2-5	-	SAYGLAGGLKTQY
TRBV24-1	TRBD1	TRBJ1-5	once	ATSRGNNQPQH
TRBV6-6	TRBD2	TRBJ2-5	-	ASRGTSGRGQETQY
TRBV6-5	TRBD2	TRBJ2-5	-	ASSGLAGGQETQY
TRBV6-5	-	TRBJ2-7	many	ASSYSLTGPYEQY
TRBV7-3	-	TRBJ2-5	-	ASSLTSGSQETQY
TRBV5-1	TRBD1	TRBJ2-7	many	ASSLVPDRIFSYEQY
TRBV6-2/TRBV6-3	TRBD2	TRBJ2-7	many	ASSPGVAGVNEQY
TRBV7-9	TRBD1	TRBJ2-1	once	ASSSRDRVNEQF
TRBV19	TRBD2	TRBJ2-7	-	ASMGLAEPEQY
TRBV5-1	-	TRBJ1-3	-	ASSLDAYSGNTIY
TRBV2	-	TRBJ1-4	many	ASKEGEKLF
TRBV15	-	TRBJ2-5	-	ATSRDGAYGETQY
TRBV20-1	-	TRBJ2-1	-	SARRGGPGEGEQF
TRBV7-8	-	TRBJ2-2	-	ASSLAGVSNTGELF
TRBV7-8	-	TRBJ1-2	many	ASSLVGSRGASGYT
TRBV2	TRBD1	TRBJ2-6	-	ASRIGGAEANVLT
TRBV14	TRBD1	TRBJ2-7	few	ASSPGQGDEQY
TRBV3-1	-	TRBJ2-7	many	ASSQDHDYEQY
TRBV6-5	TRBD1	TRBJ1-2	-	AVQGMGDYGYT
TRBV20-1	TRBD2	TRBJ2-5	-	SARAGTSGSQETQY
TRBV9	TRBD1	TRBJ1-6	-	ASSAGTGIGSPLH
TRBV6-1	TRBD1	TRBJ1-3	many	ASRGQISGNTIY
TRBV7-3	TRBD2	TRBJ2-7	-	ASSLGSSGPTDEQY
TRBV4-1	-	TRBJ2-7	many	ASSQGGGPVYEQY
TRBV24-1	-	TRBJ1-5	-	ASSPMGHQPQH
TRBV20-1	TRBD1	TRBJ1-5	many	SARGDRGFGNQPQH
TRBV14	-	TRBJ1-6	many	ASSQDLDSPLH
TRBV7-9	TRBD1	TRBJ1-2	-	ASSSRGQEFYGCT
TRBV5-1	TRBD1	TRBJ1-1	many	ASSRQGAGENTEAF
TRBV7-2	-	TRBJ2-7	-	ASSLGGGASYEQY
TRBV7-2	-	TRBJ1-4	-	ASSLTQGQLF
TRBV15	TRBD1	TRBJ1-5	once	ATKSDRGPQPQH
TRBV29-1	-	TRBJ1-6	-	SVGTANSPLH
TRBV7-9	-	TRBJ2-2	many	ASSFSGAAGGELF
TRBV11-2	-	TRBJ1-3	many	ASSARFLAGNTIY
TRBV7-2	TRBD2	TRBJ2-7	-	ASSATSSGGREQY
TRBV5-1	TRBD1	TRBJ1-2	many	ASSLGDRVDGYT
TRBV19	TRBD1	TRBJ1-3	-	ASSMTGGGRSGNTIY
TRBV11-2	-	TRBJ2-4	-	TSSLDPGIENIQY